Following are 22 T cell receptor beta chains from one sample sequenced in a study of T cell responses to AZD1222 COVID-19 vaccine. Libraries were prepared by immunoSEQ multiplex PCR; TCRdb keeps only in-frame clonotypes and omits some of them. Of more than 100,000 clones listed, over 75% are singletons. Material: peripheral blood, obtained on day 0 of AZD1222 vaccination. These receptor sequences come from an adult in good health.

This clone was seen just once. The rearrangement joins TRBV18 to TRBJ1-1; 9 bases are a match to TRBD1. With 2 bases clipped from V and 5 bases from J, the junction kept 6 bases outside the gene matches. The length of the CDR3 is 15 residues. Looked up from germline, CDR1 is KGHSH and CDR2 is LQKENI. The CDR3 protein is CASSPMDRGVTEAFF. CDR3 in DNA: TGTGCCAGCTCACCAATGGACAGGGGCGTTACTGAAGCTTTCTTT.

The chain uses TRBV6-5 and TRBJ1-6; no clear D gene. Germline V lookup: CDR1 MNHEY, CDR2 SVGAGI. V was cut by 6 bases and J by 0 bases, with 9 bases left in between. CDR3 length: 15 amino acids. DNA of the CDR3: TGTGCCAGCAGCAGCGCCCGCTCCTATAATTCACCCCTCCACTTT. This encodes CASSSARSYNSPLHF.

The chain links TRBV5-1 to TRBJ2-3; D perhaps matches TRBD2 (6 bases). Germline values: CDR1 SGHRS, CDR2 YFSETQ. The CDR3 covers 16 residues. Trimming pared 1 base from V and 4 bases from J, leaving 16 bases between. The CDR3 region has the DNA TGCGCCAGCAGCTTGATCGGGGGAGAAGTCGCAGATACGCAGTATTTT. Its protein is CASSLIGGEVADTQYF.

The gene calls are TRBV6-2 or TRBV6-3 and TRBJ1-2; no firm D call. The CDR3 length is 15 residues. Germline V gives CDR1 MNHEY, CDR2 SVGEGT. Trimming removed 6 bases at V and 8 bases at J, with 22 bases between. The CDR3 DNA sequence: TGTGCCAGCAGCGACCGTTGGACGGCGGCGGAGGGCTACACCTTC. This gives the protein CASSDRWTAAEGYTF.

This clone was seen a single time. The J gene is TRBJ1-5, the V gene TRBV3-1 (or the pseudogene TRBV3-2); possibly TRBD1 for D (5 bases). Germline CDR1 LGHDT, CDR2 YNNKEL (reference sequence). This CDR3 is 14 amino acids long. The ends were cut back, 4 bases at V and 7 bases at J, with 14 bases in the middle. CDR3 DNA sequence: TGTGCCAGCAGCCGGGGGACGGACGGGCAGCCCCAGCATTTT. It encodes CASSRGTDGQPQHF.

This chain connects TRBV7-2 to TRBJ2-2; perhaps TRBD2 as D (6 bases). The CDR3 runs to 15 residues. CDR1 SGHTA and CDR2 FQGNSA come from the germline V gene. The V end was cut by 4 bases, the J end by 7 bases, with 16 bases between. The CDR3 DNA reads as TGTGCCAGCAGCTCCTACGGGGGATATGGCGGGGAGCTGTTTTTT. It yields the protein CASSSYGGYGGELFF.

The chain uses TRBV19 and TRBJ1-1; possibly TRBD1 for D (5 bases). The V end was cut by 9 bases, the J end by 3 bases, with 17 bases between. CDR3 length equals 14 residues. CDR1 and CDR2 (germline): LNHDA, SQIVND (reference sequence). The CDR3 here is CASSLGAVHTEAFF. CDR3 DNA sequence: TGTGCCAGCTCCCTAGGGGCAGTCCACACTGAAGCTTTCTTT.

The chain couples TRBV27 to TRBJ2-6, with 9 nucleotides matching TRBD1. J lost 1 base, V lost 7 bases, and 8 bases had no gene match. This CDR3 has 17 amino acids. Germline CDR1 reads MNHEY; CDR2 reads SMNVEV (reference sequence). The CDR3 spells CASTLTGGLSGANVLTF. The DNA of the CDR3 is TGTGCCAGCACCCTGACAGGGGGTCTTTCTGGGGCCAACGTCCTGACTTTC.

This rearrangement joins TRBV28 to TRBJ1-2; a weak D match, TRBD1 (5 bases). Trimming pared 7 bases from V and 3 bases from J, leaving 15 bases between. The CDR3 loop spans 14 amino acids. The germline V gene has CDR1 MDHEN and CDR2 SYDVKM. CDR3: CASKTGVWDYGYTF. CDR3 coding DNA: TGTGCCAGCAAAACGGGGGTTTGGGACTATGGCTACACCTTC.

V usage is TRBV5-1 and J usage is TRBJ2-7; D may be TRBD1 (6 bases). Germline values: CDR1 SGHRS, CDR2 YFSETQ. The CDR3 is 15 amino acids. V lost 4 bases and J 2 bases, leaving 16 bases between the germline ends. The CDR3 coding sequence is TGCGCCAGCAGCCCGGGGACACCCGAGGCCTACGAGCAGTACTTC. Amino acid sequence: CASSPGTPEAYEQYF.

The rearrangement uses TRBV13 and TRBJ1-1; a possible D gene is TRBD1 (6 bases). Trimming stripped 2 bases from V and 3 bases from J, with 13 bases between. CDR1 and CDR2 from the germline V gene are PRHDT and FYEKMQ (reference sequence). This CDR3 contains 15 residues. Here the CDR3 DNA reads TGTGCCAGCAGCTTAAGGGGAACAGGGCACACTGAAGCTTTCTTT. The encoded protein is CASSLRGTGHTEAFF.

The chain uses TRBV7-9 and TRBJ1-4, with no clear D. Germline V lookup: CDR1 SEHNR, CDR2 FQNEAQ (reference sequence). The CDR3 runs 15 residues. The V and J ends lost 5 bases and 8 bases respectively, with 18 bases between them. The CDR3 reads CASSITGSLDEKLFF. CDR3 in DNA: TGTGCCAGCAGCATAACCGGGTCCCTCGACGAAAAACTGTTTTTT.

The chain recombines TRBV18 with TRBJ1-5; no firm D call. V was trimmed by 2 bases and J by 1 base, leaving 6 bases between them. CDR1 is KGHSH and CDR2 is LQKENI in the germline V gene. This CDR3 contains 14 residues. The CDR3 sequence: CASSPKGSNQPQHF. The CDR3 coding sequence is TGTGCCAGCTCACCAAAAGGGAGCAATCAGCCCCAGCATTTT.

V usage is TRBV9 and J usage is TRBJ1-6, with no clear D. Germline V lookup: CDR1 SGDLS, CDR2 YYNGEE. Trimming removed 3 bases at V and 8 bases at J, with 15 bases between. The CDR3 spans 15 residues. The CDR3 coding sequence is TGTGCCAGCAGCGCCCCTTCCCGCGGGGATTCACCCCTCCACTTT. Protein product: CASSAPSRGDSPLHF.

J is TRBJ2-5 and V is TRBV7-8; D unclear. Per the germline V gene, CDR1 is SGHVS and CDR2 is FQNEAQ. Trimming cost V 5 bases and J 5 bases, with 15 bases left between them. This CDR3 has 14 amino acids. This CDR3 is CASSRAPARETQYF. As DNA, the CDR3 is TGTGCCAGCAGCCGGGCACCCGCCCGGGAGACCCAGTACTTC.

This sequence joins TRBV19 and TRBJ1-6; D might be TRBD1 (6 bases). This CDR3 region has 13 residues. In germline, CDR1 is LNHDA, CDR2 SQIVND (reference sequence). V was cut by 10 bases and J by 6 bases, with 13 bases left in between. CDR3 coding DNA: TGTGCCATACCACAGGGAGGTAATTCACCCCTCCACTTT. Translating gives CAIPQGGNSPLHF.

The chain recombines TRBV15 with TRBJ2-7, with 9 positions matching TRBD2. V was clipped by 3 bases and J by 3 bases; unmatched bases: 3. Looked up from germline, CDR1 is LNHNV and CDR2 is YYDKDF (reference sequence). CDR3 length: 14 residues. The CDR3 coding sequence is TGTGCCACCAGCAGTAGCGGGGGATACTACGAGCAGTACTTC. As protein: CATSSSGGYYEQYF.

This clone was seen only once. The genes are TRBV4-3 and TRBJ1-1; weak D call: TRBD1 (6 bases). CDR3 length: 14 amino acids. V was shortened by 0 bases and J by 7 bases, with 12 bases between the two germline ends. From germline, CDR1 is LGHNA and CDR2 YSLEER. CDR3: CASSQDSRGSEAFF. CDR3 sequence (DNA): TGCGCCAGCAGCCAAGATTCCAGGGGAAGTGAAGCTTTCTTT.

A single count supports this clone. CDR3 bases: TGTGCCAGCGAGGGTAACGAAAAACTGTTTTTT. As protein: CASEGNEKLFF. The chain has TRBV2 and TRBJ1-4; no clear D. This CDR3 has 11 residues. Trimming took 8 bases from V and 8 from J, leaving 9 bases between them. Germline values: CDR1 SNHLY, CDR2 FYNNEI. The full variable domain, in which reference TRBV2 and TRBJ1-4 provide the parts outside the CDR3, is EPEVTQTPSHQVTQMGQEVILRCVPISNHLYFYWYRQILGQKVEFLVSFYNNEISEKSEIFDDQFSVERPDGSNFTLKIRSTKLEDSAMYFCASEGNEKLFFGSGTQLSVL.

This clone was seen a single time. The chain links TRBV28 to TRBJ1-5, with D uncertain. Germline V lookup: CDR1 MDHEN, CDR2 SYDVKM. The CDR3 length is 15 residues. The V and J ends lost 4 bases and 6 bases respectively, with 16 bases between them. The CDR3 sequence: CASSSGYQRPQPQHF. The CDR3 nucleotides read TGTGCCAGCAGTTCGGGCTACCAAAGACCTCAGCCCCAGCATTTT.

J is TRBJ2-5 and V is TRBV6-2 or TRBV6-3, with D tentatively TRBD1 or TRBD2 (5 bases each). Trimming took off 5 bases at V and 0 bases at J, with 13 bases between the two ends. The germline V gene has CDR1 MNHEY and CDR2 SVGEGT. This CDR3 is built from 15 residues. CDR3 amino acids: CASSTPGPYQETQYF. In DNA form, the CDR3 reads TGTGCCAGCAGTACCCCGGGACCATACCAAGAGACCCAGTACTTC.

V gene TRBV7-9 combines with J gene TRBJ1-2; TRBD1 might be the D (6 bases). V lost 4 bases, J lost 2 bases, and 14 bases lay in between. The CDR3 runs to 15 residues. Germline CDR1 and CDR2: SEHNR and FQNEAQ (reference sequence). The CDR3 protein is CASSSGVVENYGYTF. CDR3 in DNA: TGTGCCAGCAGCTCAGGGGTGGTTGAGAACTATGGCTACACCTTC.